This T cell receptor (beta chain) was sequenced for a study of blood T cell repertoires in COVID-19. The wider study: PBMCs, B-cell-depleted T cells, or T cells were the source of the cDNA or gDNA that made up the material.

Per the original methods: Amplified reference gene primers provided the basis for estimating nucleated cell counts. Assay: immunoSEQ multiplex PCR; the TCRdb copy retains only in-frame clones and omits some. Clonal size and the V and J genes are those of that table, whereas D and trimming came from the DNA. The sample holds under 450,000 clones, about 88% seen once. Sequencing was performed on peripheral blood. The origin of this receptor is a woman aged 40 to 50 with COVID-19, enrolled during active disease.

The CDR3 protein is CASSFFGIASYEQYF. CDR3 in DNA: TGTGCCAGCAGTTTCTTTGGTATAGCCTCCTACGAGCAGTACTTC. V and J are TRBV27 and TRBJ2-7; D is ambiguous. Germline V gene lookup returns CDR1 MNHEY and CDR2 SMNVEV (reference sequence). This CDR3 is built from 15 residues. Trimming removed 3 bases at V and 0 bases at J, with 12 bases between.